The clone carrying this TCR beta chain was detected once. Its antigen is undetermined. Unique molecular identifiers tagged the TCR beta cDNA libraries. From the PCR reads, TCRdb called clonotypes with MiXCR, one entry per CDR3 protein. This table has fewer than 550,000 distinct CDR3 sequences, around a third appearing once. This sample is drawn from a study of post-analysis software for immune sequencing data. The study, taken as a whole, reports: A handful of TRBV segments occurring more often in patients than controls included TRBV5-6, TRBV5-1 and TRBV20-1.

Trimming pared 8 bases from V and 0 bases from J, leaving 14 bases between. Germline V lookup: CDR1 MNHEY, CDR2 SVGEGT. This CDR3 comprises 15 residues. Sequencing used blood. The chain couples TRBV6-2 or TRBV6-3 to TRBJ1-3, with D uncertain. This TCR derives from a girl younger than 18 with multiple sclerosis. CDR3 bases: TGTGCCAGCTTTTCAACTGTTTACTCTGGAAACACCATATATTTT. This encodes CASFSTVYSGNTIYF.